Shown below are 26 T cell receptor beta chains from a single sample sequenced in a study of shared clonotypes between healthy human individuals. The repertoire was sequenced with immunoSEQ multiplex PCR; TCRdb's copy has only in-frame clones and lacks some. The sample consists of about 2 million clones, approximately 94% of them appearing once. CD8 cells regarded as naive lacked CD45RO, were positively chosen for CCR7, and omitted terminally differentiated effector memory CD45RA+ cells. Material: naive CD8+ T cells sorted from blood. The source is a man between 18 and 35 years old in good health.

The J gene is TRBJ1-2, the V gene TRBV5-1; 11 bases are shared with TRBD1. This CDR3 region has 15 residues. V dropped 4 bases and J dropped 6; count of bases not matched to a gene: 8. The V gene's germline CDR1 is SGHRS and CDR2 YFSETQ. The CDR3 protein is CASSTGQGAAHGYTF. The DNA for the CDR3 is TGCGCCAGCAGCACTGGACAGGGGGCGGCTCATGGCTACACCTTC.

Of note for this clone: The sample holds other DNA sequences that translate to the same CDR3. The rearrangement links TRBV9 to TRBJ2-7; D is possibly TRBD2 (5 bases). The V gene's germline CDR1 is SGDLS and CDR2 YYNGEE. CDR3 length equals 14 residues. The ends were cut back, 0 bases at V and 3 bases at J, with 10 bases in the middle. CDR3 DNA: TGTGCCAGCAGCGTAGGGGGAGAAGACTACGAGCAGTACTTC. Translated, it gives CASSVGGEDYEQYF. The variable domain in full, completed from reference TRBV9 and TRBJ2-7, reads DSGVTQTPKHLITATGQRVTLRCSPRSGDLSVYWYQQSLDQGLQFLIQYYNGEERAKGNILERFSAQQFPDLHSELNLSSLELGDSALYFCASSVGGEDYEQYFGPGTRLTVT.

Concerning this clone itself: The sample contains more than one DNA sequence encoding this CDR3. The J gene is TRBJ1-4, the V gene TRBV5-1, with D tentatively TRBD1 (6 bases). V lost 0 bases to trimming and J lost 7 bases, with 13 bases between them. This CDR3 has 15 amino acids. From germline, CDR1 is SGHRS and CDR2 YFSETQ. CDR3 in amino acids: CASSLEGGLGEKLFF. CDR3 nucleotides: TGCGCCAGCAGCTTGGAAGGGGGGCTAGGTGAAAAACTGTTTTTT. The variable domain in full, with the rest retrieved from reference TRBV5-1 and TRBJ1-4, is KAGVTQTPRYLIKTRGQQVTLSCSPISGHRSVSWYQQTPGQGLQFLFEYFSETQRNKGNFPGRFSGRQFSNSRSEMNVSTLELGDSALYLCASSLEGGLGEKLFFGSGTQLSVL.

As regards this clone: Different DNA sequences within this sample yield the same CDR3. The J gene is TRBJ1-2, the V gene TRBV6-5; D is perhaps TRBD1 (6 bases). Germline V gene lookup returns CDR1 MNHEY and CDR2 SVGAGI. This CDR3 region has 13 residues. The V and J ends lost 2 bases and 8 bases respectively, with 12 bases between them. The CDR3 loop is CASSYGQGQGYTF. For the CDR3, the DNA is TGTGCCAGCAGTTACGGCCAGGGACAAGGCTACACCTTC.

J is TRBJ2-2 and V is TRBV6-1, with TRBD2 matching over 8 bases. V shed 2 bases, J shed 2 bases, and the junction held 7 bases outside the gene matches. CDR1 and CDR2 (germline): MNHNS, SASEGT. The CDR3 runs to 17 residues. The CDR3 spells CASSETLAELNTGELFF. The CDR3 bases are TGTGCCAGCAGTGAAACACTAGCGGAGTTAAACACCGGGGAGCTGTTTTTT.

This clone came up once. V usage is TRBV27 and J usage is TRBJ2-7, with TRBD1 as a possible D gene (6 bases). Between the trimmed V and J ends, which lost 4 bases and 2 bases, there was a span of 9 bases. Germline V gene data show CDR1 as MNHEY and CDR2 as SMNVEV (reference sequence). The CDR3 sequence is 13 residues long. The CDR3 spells CASSSRTAYEQYF. Written as DNA, the CDR3 is TGTGCCAGCAGTTCCCGGACAGCCTACGAGCAGTACTTC.

The J gene is TRBJ1-5, the V gene TRBV9; the D is unclear. Trimming took off 1 base at V and 3 bases at J, with 17 bases between the two ends. Germline-derived CDR1 and CDR2 are SGDLS and YYNGEE. This CDR3 region has 17 residues. The CDR3 region is CASSVTGVPLFNQPQHF. The CDR3 coding sequence is TGTGCCAGCAGCGTAACTGGAGTCCCGCTTTTCAATCAGCCCCAGCATTTT.

The chain couples TRBV7-9 to TRBJ2-1; D is perhaps TRBD1 or TRBD2 (6 bases each). The CDR3 length is 16 residues. The V and J ends lost 5 bases and 7 bases respectively, with 21 bases between them. Germline-derived CDR1 and CDR2 are SEHNR and FQNEAQ (reference sequence). The CDR3 sequence: CASSPGGGGLANEQFF. The CDR3 DNA reads TGTGCCAGCAGCCCCGGAGGAGGGGGGCTCGCGAATGAGCAGTTCTTC.

This clone has a single count. J is TRBJ2-1 and V is TRBV29-1; no definite D call. With 0 bases removed from V and 4 bases from J, the gap between germline ends came to 13 bases. The CDR3 has 15 amino acids. CDR1 is SQVTM, CDR2 ANQGSEA, per germline. This chain's CDR3 is CSVEDLAETYNEQFF. The CDR3 DNA reads TGCAGCGTTGAAGATCTGGCGGAAACTTACAATGAGCAGTTCTTC.

Notes on this clone: This sample also contains other DNA sequences that code for the same CDR3. V and J are TRBV27 and TRBJ2-1; D may be TRBD1 (5 bases). CDR3 length: 14 residues. Trimming removed 2 bases from V and 5 bases from J, with 10 bases in between. Germline lookup yields CDR1 MNHEY and CDR2 SMNVEV (reference sequence). The CDR3 DNA follows: TGTGCCAGCAGTTTACGGCAGGGCAACAATGAGCAGTTCTTC. It translates to CASSLRQGNNEQFF.

The genes are TRBV15 and TRBJ2-7; D is unclear. V dropped 1 base and J dropped 5 bases, with 12 bases sitting between them. CDR1 LNHNV and CDR2 YYDKDF come from the germline V gene (reference sequence). The CDR3 consists of 14 residues. This CDR3 reads CATSRANFQHEQYF. CDR3 coding DNA: TGTGCCACCAGCAGAGCTAATTTCCAGCACGAGCAGTACTTC. The full variable domain, completed using reference TRBV15 and TRBJ2-7, is DAMVIQNPRYQVTQFGKPVTLSCSQTLNHNVMYWYQQKSSQAPKLLFHYYDKDFNNEADTPDNFQSRRPNTSFCFLDIRSPGLGDTAMYLCATSRANFQHEQYFGPGTRLTVT.

This clone was observed a handful of times. Other DNA sequences in this sample translate to the same CDR3. V and J are TRBV7-2 and TRBJ2-7; 11 nucleotides align to TRBD2. V dropped 1 base and J dropped 4; count of bases not matched to a gene: 0. This CDR3 is built from 14 residues. Germline V gives CDR1 SGHTA, CDR2 FQGNSA. The CDR3 DNA follows: TGTGCCAGCAGCTTAGGACTAGCGGGGTACGAGCAGTACTTC. This sequence encodes CASSLGLAGYEQYF.

This clone was found once. V is TRBV7-3 and J is TRBJ2-7; no definite D call. The germline V gene has CDR1 SGHTA and CDR2 FQGTGA. V gave up 5 bases and J gave up 9 bases, with 11 bases separating them. The length of the CDR3 is 11 residues. CDR3: CASSPTYWQYF. The CDR3 DNA reads as TGTGCCAGCAGCCCCACGTACTGGCAGTACTTC. Looking up the rest from reference TRBV7-3 and TRBJ2-7 gives the full variable domain: GAGVSQTPSNKVTEKGKYVELRCDPISGHTALYWYRQSLGQGPEFLIYFQGTGAADDSGLPNDRFFAVRPEGSVSTLKIQRTERGDSAVYLCASSPTYWQYFGPGTRLTVT.

The sample holds one count of this clone. The gene calls are TRBV7-9 and TRBJ2-2; D call uncertain. The V end lost 1 base, the J end lost 2 bases, and 5 bases lay between the germline ends. This CDR3 spans 14 amino acids. Germline assignment: CDR1 SEHNR and CDR2 FQNEAQ (reference sequence). CDR3 nucleotides: TGTGCCAGCAGCTTAGGGGCCAACACCGGGGAGCTGTTTTTT. Translation gives CASSLGANTGELFF.

The chain uses TRBV13 and TRBJ2-5; D might be TRBD1 (6 bases). V lost 4 bases and J lost 5, with 14 bases in between. Looked up from germline, CDR1 is PRHDT and CDR2 is FYEKMQ (reference sequence). The CDR3 contains 14 residues. The CDR3 here is CASSSTGLGETQYF. The CDR3, as DNA: TGTGCCAGCAGCTCAACAGGGTTGGGTGAGACCCAGTACTTC.

This chain uses TRBV19 with TRBJ2-5, with 7 bases matching TRBD1. The CDR3 is 16 residues long. J lost 2 bases, V lost 4 bases, and 10 bases had no gene match. Germline loops: CDR1 LNHDA, CDR2 SQIVND (reference sequence). CDR3 in amino acids: CASSSQPGTEQETQYF. DNA for the CDR3: TGTGCCAGTAGTAGTCAACCAGGGACAGAACAAGAGACCCAGTACTTC.

This clone was recorded once. The chain combines TRBV2 with TRBJ1-6, with D perhaps matching TRBD1 (5 bases). Trimming stripped 6 bases from V and 7 bases from J, with 19 bases between. Per the germline V gene, CDR1 is SNHLY and CDR2 is FYNNEI. This CDR3 is built from 16 residues. CDR3 in amino acids: CASSYARDFYNSPLHF. CDR3 sequence (DNA): TGTGCCAGCAGCTACGCCAGGGATTTCTACAATTCACCCCTCCACTTT.

This chain joins TRBV27 and TRBJ2-2; D unclear. CDR1 is MNHEY, CDR2 SMNVEV, per germline (reference sequence). CDR3 size: 14 residues. V was cut by 3 bases and J by 4 bases, with 9 bases left in between. CDR3 nucleotide sequence: TGTGCCAGCAGTTTTTTCGCTTCCACCGGGGAGCTGTTTTTT. Translated: CASSFFASTGELFF.

V and J are TRBV7-9 and TRBJ2-5, with D possibly TRBD2 on 5 matching bases. The ends were cut back, 0 bases at V and 1 base at J, with 12 bases in the middle. CDR3 length: 16 amino acids. From germline, CDR1 is SEHNR and CDR2 FQNEAQ (reference sequence). The CDR3 DNA follows: TGTGCCAGCAGCTTAGCGGCTTGGCTAGCCCAAGAGACCCAGTACTTC. Protein: CASSLAAWLAQETQYF.

The rearrangement uses TRBV10-2 and TRBJ1-3; D is unclear. V was cut by 4 bases and J by 0 bases, with 13 bases left in between. Germline V lookup: CDR1 WSHSY, CDR2 SAAADI. The length of the CDR3 is 16 residues. CDR3 DNA sequence: TGCGCCAGCAGTGCCGACATCCCGAGCTCTGGAAACACCATATATTTT. This codes for CASSADIPSSGNTIYF.

The chain carries TRBV4-3 and TRBJ2-1; a weak D match, TRBD1 (6 bases). V was clipped by 3 bases and J by 4 bases, with 19 bases between them. Germline V CDR1 and CDR2: LGHNA, YSLEER. The length of the CDR3 is 17 residues. The CDR3 sequence is CASSHLTGTSFYNEQFF. The CDR3 region has the DNA TGCGCCAGCAGCCACCTGACAGGTACCTCCTTTTACAATGAGCAGTTCTTC.

V is TRBV9 and J is TRBJ1-6; no clear D gene. V lost 4 bases and J lost 5, with 10 bases in between. Per germline, CDR1 SGDLS and CDR2 YYNGEE. The CDR3 consists of 14 residues. CDR3 nucleotides: TGTGCCAGCAGCCCCGCCCTTGATAATTCACCCCTCCACTTT. The encoded protein is CASSPALDNSPLHF.

As concerns this clone: Within the sample, other DNA sequences also encode this same CDR3. This chain joins TRBV30 and TRBJ1-4; no definite D call. Trimming removed 2 bases from V and 4 bases from J, with 2 bases in between. This CDR3 comprises 11 residues. The germline V gene encodes CDR1 GTSNPN and CDR2 SVGIG (reference sequence). Written as DNA, the CDR3 is TGTGCCTGGAGTTATAATGAAAAACTGTTTTTT. Translation: CAWSYNEKLFF.

V gene TRBV7-6 combines with J gene TRBJ1-1, with 8 nucleotides matching TRBD1. The CDR3 consists of 13 residues. CDR1 is SGHVS, CDR2 FNYEAQ, per germline. Trimming at V came to 1 base and at J to 7 bases, leaving 2 bases not matched to a gene. Here the CDR3 reads CASSLGQGIEAFF. DNA for the CDR3: TGTGCCAGCAGCTTAGGACAGGGGATTGAAGCTTTCTTT.

The chain combines TRBV13 with TRBJ2-1; D remains unclear. The length of the CDR3 is 16 residues. Per the germline V gene, CDR1 is PRHDT and CDR2 is FYEKMQ (reference sequence). V shed 5 bases and J shed 0 bases, with 14 bases lying between them. CDR3 protein: CASSALTESSYNEQFF. In DNA, the CDR3 is TGTGCCAGCAGCGCCCTCACTGAGAGCTCCTACAATGAGCAGTTCTTC.

The rearrangement joins TRBV10-2 to TRBJ2-7; tentative D call: TRBD2 (5 bases). The CDR3 spans 12 residues. Trimming shortened V by 10 bases and J by 2 bases, and 12 bases separated the two germline ends. Germline V lookup: CDR1 WSHSY, CDR2 SAAADI. The CDR3 nucleotides are TGCGCCATGGGAGACTCTCCCTACGAGCAGTACTTC. It encodes CAMGDSPYEQYF.